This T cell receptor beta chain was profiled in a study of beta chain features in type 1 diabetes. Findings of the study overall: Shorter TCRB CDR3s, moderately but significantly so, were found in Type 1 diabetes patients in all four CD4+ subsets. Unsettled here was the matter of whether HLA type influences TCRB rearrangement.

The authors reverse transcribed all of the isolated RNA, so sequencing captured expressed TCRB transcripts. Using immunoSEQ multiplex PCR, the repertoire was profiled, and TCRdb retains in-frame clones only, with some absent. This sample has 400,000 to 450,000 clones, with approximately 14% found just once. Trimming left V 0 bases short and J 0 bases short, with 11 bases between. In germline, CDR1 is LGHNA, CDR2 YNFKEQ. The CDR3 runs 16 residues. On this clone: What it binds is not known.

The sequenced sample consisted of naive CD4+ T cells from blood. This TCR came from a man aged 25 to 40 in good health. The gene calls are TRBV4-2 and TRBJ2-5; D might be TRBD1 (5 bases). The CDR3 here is CASSQERGRHQETQYF. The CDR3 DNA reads TGTGCCAGCAGCCAAGAAAGGGGAAGACACCAAGAGACCCAGTACTTC.